Listed here are 8 T cell receptor beta chains from one sample, sequenced in a study of T-cell reconstitution after alpha-beta-depleted transplantation in children. The authors prepared the TCRbeta library with unique molecular identifiers. MiXCR, run by TCRdb on the PCR reads, gives a single entry per CDR3 protein. The sample includes some 200,000 distinct CDR3 sequences, 6.3% of them seen just once. The sequenced sample was PBMCs, obtained before TCRalphabeta/CD19-depleted stem cell transplant. These receptors originate from a girl in the first two years of life with combined immunodeficiency, due to receive a stem cell transplant.

This clonotype was recorded many times. This chain connects TRBV7-9 to TRBJ2-1; unclear D gene. Trimming shortened V by 10 bases and J by 2 bases, and 15 bases separated the two germline ends. The CDR3 consists of 14 residues. CDR1 is SEHNR, CDR2 FQNEAQ, per germline (reference sequence). CDR3 amino acids: CATAPIRTYNEQFF. In nucleotides, the CDR3 is TGTGCCACCGCGCCTATCAGGACCTACAATGAGCAGTTCTTC.

In this sample, this clonotype turned up many times. V and J are TRBV9 and TRBJ2-7; D not resolved. Germline lookup yields CDR1 SGDLS and CDR2 YYNGEE. CDR3 length: 15 residues. The V and J ends lost 4 bases and 1 base respectively, with 15 bases between them. The DNA of the CDR3 is TGTGCCAGCAGCCCATTGAACGGGCCATCCTACGAGCAGTACTTC. It is translated as CASSPLNGPSYEQYF. Filled out from reference TRBV9 and TRBJ2-7, the complete variable domain reads DSGVTQTPKHLITATGQRVTLRCSPRSGDLSVYWYQQSLDQGLQFLIQYYNGEERAKGNILERFSAQQFPDLHSELNLSSLELGDSALYFCASSPLNGPSYEQYFGPGTRLTVT.

This clonotype has ten or more counts. This chain joins TRBV12-3 or TRBV12-4 and TRBJ2-3; TRBD1 is a possible D gene (5 bases). Deletions cut 2 bases from V and 1 base from J, with 10 bases between. This CDR3 has 15 amino acids. The CDR3 sequence: CASSLRQPGTDTQYF. The CDR3 DNA reads as TGTGCCAGCAGTTTACGACAGCCCGGCACAGATACGCAGTATTTT.

This clonotype was counted many times. The rearrangement links TRBV5-6 to TRBJ2-7; 13 bases match TRBD2. CDR3 length equals 16 residues. CDR1 is SGHDT and CDR2 is YYEEEE in the germline V gene. Trimming removed 0 bases from V and 2 bases from J; junction bases left unmatched: 2. Here the CDR3 reads CASSLGLAGGTYEQYF. The CDR3 DNA reads as TGTGCCAGCAGCTTGGGACTAGCGGGGGGAACCTACGAGCAGTACTTC.

This clonotype was observed a handful of times. This rearrangement joins TRBV30 to TRBJ2-1; TRBD2 might be the D (7 bases). Germline V gene lookup returns CDR1 GTSNPN and CDR2 SVGIG (reference sequence). Deletions cut 3 bases from V and 7 bases from J, with 28 bases between. CDR3 length: 18 amino acids. CDR3 region: CAWRGWGGASRSPNEQFF. DNA of the CDR3: TGTGCCTGGAGGGGCTGGGGGGGGGCAAGTCGGAGTCCAAATGAGCAGTTCTTC.

This clonotype was counted many times. At one of its ends the junction is not consistent with the germline gene, which may arise from a read error. J is TRBJ2-5 and V is TRBV30; D ambiguous. Germline values: CDR1 GTSNPN, CDR2 SVGIG (reference sequence). The CDR3 is 12 residues long. The CDR3, as DNA: TGTGCCTGGAGTGTCTTTTCGAGCGATTATAACTTC. It is translated as CAWSVFSSDYNF.

This clonotype was recorded a few times. The CDR3 nucleotides read TGTGCCAGCAGCCCCCCCGGGGGCGGGGAGCAGTACTTC. Translating gives CASSPPGGGEQYF. The V call is TRBV7-2, the J call TRBJ2-7, with D perhaps TRBD1 or TRBD2 (6 bases each). The length of the CDR3 is 13 residues. CDR1 and CDR2 from the germline V gene are SGHTA and FQGNSA. The V end lost 5 bases, the J end lost 7 bases, and 15 bases lay between the germline ends.

This clonotype was counted ten times or more. J is TRBJ2-1 and V is TRBV24-1, with unresolved D. The CDR3 has 12 amino acids. V shed 9 bases and J shed 1 base, with 6 bases lying between them. The germline V gene has CDR1 KGHDR and CDR2 SFDVKD. CDR3 protein: CATSRSYNEQFF. The CDR3 coding sequence is TGTGCCACCTCCAGATCCTACAATGAGCAGTTCTTC.